The rows below give T cell receptor beta chains drawn from one sample of a study of blood T cell repertoires in COVID-19. Sequencing used immunoSEQ multiplex PCR; TCRdb keeps in-frame clones, though not all of them. The sample gives under 300,000 clones, about nine tenths of which show up once; about 6% is in the top ten. Specimen: PBMCs or T cells enriched from blood (not recorded which). All receptors come from a woman in her twenties or thirties with acute COVID-19. The CDR3 runs from the conserved cysteine through the conserved F or W. A D gene is named only where the DNA matches it firmly. Rows give clone size only sometimes, using once, few, many, or a class for an expanded clone.

d_gene,j_gene,v_gene,abundance,CDR3aa,CDR3nt
TRBD1,TRBJ1-3,TRBV28,.,CASGTWTGSFSGNTIYF,TGTGCCAGCGGTACTTGGACAGGGAGCTTCTCTGGAAACACCATATATTTT
.,TRBJ2-5,TRBV5-4,.,CASSEGGASRQETQYF,TGTGCCAGCAGCGAAGGGGGGGCTAGTAGACAAGAGACCCAGTACTTC
.,TRBJ1-2,TRBV5-6,.,CASSSPHRANYGYTF,TGTGCCAGCAGCTCCCCGCACAGAGCTAACTATGGCTACACCTTC
.,TRBJ2-3,TRBV5-1,.,CASSLVRDSTDTQYF,TGCGCCAGCAGCTTGGTCCGAGACTCCACAGATACGCAGTATTTT
TRBD2,TRBJ2-1,TRBV9,.,CASSLLAGGSDEQFF,TGTGCCAGCAGCTTACTAGCGGGAGGCAGCGATGAGCAGTTCTTC
TRBD1,TRBJ1-6,TRBV6-1,.,CASSATGVNSPLHF,TGTGCCAGCAGTGCGACAGGGGTCAATTCACCCCTCCACTTT
TRBD2,TRBJ2-1,TRBV15,.,CATSGLAGVHNEQFF,TGTGCCACCAGTGGACTAGCGGGAGTGCACAATGAGCAGTTCTTC
TRBD1,TRBJ2-7,TRBV29-1,.,CSARTGSSYEQYF,TGCAGCGCCCGGACAGGGAGCTCCTACGAGCAGTACTTC
.,TRBJ1-2,TRBV5-1,.,CASSRGTSNYGYTF,TGCGCCAGCAGCCGGGGAACATCTAACTATGGCTACACCTTC
.,TRBJ2-1,TRBV11-3,.,CASSFGQNNGEQFF,TGTGCCAGCAGCTTTGGACAGAATAACGGTGAGCAGTTCTTC
.,TRBJ1-6,TRBV10-2,once,CASSETGSMGSPLHF,TGCGCCAGCAGTGAGACAGGCTCAATGGGTTCACCCCTCCACTTT
TRBD1,TRBJ2-1,TRBV7-9,.,CASSFDRVTNEQFF,TGTGCCAGCAGCTTCGACAGGGTAACCAATGAGCAGTTCTTC
.,TRBJ2-1,TRBV6-2/TRBV6-3,.,CASSYYREQYNEQFF,TGTGCCAGCAGTTACTATCGGGAGCAGTACAATGAGCAGTTCTTC
.,TRBJ2-2,TRBV15,few,CATSREGAGAKSTGELFF,TGTGCCACCAGCAGAGAGGGGGCAGGGGCCAAGAGCACCGGGGAGCTGTTTTTT
.,TRBJ1-1,TRBV19,.,CASSIDEGVEAFF,TGTGCCAGTAGTATAGACGAGGGAGTTGAAGCTTTCTTT
TRBD1,TRBJ2-5,TRBV7-9,.,CASSFRTGTETQYF,TGTGCCAGCAGCTTCCGGACAGGGACGGAGACCCAGTACTTC
.,TRBJ2-3,TRBV9,.,CASSVIGVSTDTQYF,TGTGCCAGCAGCGTAATAGGGGTTAGCACAGATACGCAGTATTTT
TRBD2,TRBJ2-5,TRBV15,.,CATSRTSGEETQYF,TGTGCCACCAGCAGGACTAGCGGGGAAGAGACCCAGTACTTC
TRBD2,TRBJ2-1,TRBV6-2/TRBV6-3,.,CASSYSTTSGSGRGVDEQFF,TGTGCCAGCAGTTACTCGACGACTAGCGGGAGCGGGAGGGGGGTAGATGAGCAGTTCTTC
TRBD2,TRBJ2-3,TRBV5-5,.,CASSLGASGRTDTQYF,TGTGCCAGCAGCTTGGGGGCTAGCGGGCGCACAGATACGCAGTATTTT
.,TRBJ2-5,TRBV11-2,.,CASSSGTPSQETQYF,TGTGCCAGCAGCTCTGGGACTCCTAGCCAAGAGACCCAGTACTTC
.,TRBJ2-4,TRBV4-3,.,CASSQEWRVSKNIQYF,TGCGCCAGCAGCCAAGAGTGGAGGGTATCCAAAAACATTCAGTACTTC
.,TRBJ2-7,TRBV2,once,CASSEVGSPIYEQYF,TGTGCCAGCAGTGAAGTGGGCAGCCCGATCTACGAGCAGTACTTC
.,TRBJ1-3,TRBV5-1,.,CASSLGQETIGNTIYF,TGCGCCAGCAGCTTGGGACAGGAGACCATCGGAAACACCATATATTTT
.,TRBJ2-1,TRBV19,.,CASSISAPGPVNEQFF,TGTGCCAGTAGTATTAGTGCTCCAGGGCCGGTCAATGAGCAGTTCTTC
.,TRBJ1-2,TRBV3-1/TRBV3-2,.,CASSQASLNRDGYTF,TGTGCCAGCAGCCAAGCCTCCCTGAACAGGGATGGCTACACCTTC
TRBD1,TRBJ2-7,TRBV27,.,CASSADRVKGEQYF,TGTGCCAGCAGTGCGGACAGGGTTAAGGGCGAGCAGTACTTC
.,TRBJ2-7,TRBV7-2,.,CASSLSTGVPHEQYF,TGTGCCAGCAGCTTAAGTACGGGAGTCCCCCACGAGCAGTACTTC
TRBD1,TRBJ1-2,TRBV7-9,.,CASSPGQGGYTF,TGTGCCAGCAGCCCAGGACAGGGTGGCTACACCTTC
TRBD1,TRBJ1-4,TRBV2,once,CASERDREGEKLFF,TGTGCCAGCGAGCGGGACAGGGAGGGAGAAAAACTGTTTTTT
TRBD1,TRBJ1-6,TRBV14,once,CASSQRTGVGNSPLHF,TGTGCCAGCAGCCAACGGACAGGGGTTGGAAATTCACCCCTCCACTTT
.,TRBJ2-2,TRBV27,.,CASKPMEGFGTGELFF,TGTGCCAGCAAACCCATGGAGGGGTTCGGTACCGGGGAGCTGTTTTTT
TRBD2,TRBJ2-1,TRBV5-6,.,CASSFRGGAWNEQFF,TGTGCCAGCAGCTTTCGCGGGGGGGCGTGGAATGAGCAGTTCTTC
.,TRBJ1-6,TRBV25-1,.,CASSEWSTGPSPLHF,TGTGCCAGCAGTGAATGGAGCACCGGCCCCTCACCCCTCCACTTT
.,TRBJ1-1,TRBV28,.,CASIETGRERHTEAFF,TGTGCCAGCATTGAAACCGGGAGGGAAAGGCACACTGAAGCTTTCTTT
TRBD1,TRBJ1-2,TRBV28,.,CASRDRRHYGYTF,TGTGCCAGCAGGGACAGGCGACACTATGGCTACACCTTC
TRBD1,TRBJ1-3,TRBV4-1,.,CASSPSDRDWGNTIYF,TGCGCCAGCAGCCCGTCGGACAGGGACTGGGGAAACACCATATATTTT